One sample yielded the 20 T cell receptor beta chains listed below, sequenced in a study of blood T cell repertoires in COVID-19. Method: immunoSEQ multiplex PCR; TCRdb's copy keeps in-frame clones and lacks some. The sample records about 200,000 clones, under 90% being singletons. Input material: peripheral blood. The source is an elderly woman with COVID-19, enrolled during active disease.

This clone has a single count. This chain joins TRBV6-4 and TRBJ2-1, with a tentative D call TRBD1 (6 bases). The CDR3 has 12 amino acids. Germline V gene data show CDR1 as MRHNA and CDR2 as SNTAGT. The ends were cut back, 8 bases at V and 10 bases at J, with 15 bases in the middle. The CDR3 coding sequence is TGTGCCAGCTCCACAGGGATAGGAGAGCAGTTCTTC. Amino acid sequence: CASSTGIGEQFF.

The chain links TRBV6-5 to TRBJ2-7, with D tentatively TRBD2 (6 bases). The length of the CDR3 is 13 residues. Germline V gene sequence: CDR1 MNHEY, CDR2 SVGAGI. V was cut by 10 bases and J by 3 bases, with 16 bases left in between. The chain's CDR3 is CATRDLGGYEQYF. The CDR3 nucleotides are TGTGCCACCAGGGACTTGGGGGGCTACGAGCAGTACTTC.

V gene TRBV6-1 combines with J gene TRBJ2-7, with TRBD2 matching over 8 bases. V was clipped by 0 bases and J by 2 bases; unmatched bases: 6. The CDR3 length is 16 residues. CDR1 and CDR2 from the germline V gene are MNHNS and SASEGT. The CDR3: CASSEAGRGGPYEQYF. DNA of the CDR3: TGTGCCAGCAGTGAAGCTGGCCGGGGGGGCCCCTACGAGCAGTACTTC.

The V and J genes are TRBV7-8 and TRBJ2-1; 10 bases line up with TRBD2. The trim removed 5 bases at V and 4 bases at J, leaving 5 bases unmatched. Germline V gene sequence: CDR1 SGHVS, CDR2 FQNEAQ. The CDR3 length is 15 residues. CDR3 sequence: CASSPSAGGYNEQFF. Here the CDR3 DNA reads TGTGCCAGCAGCCCTTCAGCGGGGGGGTACAATGAGCAGTTCTTC.

The rearrangement links TRBV28 to TRBJ2-1; possibly TRBD1 for D (6 bases). With 6 bases removed from V and 5 bases from J, the gap between germline ends came to 14 bases. CDR3 length: 14 amino acids. Looked up from germline, CDR1 is MDHEN and CDR2 is SYDVKM. CDR3 loop: CASSSGARNNEQFF. In nucleotides, the CDR3 is TGTGCCAGCAGCTCAGGGGCTCGCAACAATGAGCAGTTCTTC.

The chain links TRBV20-1 to TRBJ2-3; TRBD1 agrees at 10 bases. The CDR3 extends over 15 amino acids. The germline V gene encodes CDR1 DFQATT and CDR2 SNEGSKA (reference sequence). V dropped 3 bases and J dropped 4; count of bases not matched to a gene: 7. The CDR3 spells CSASYGTGVPDTQYF. CDR3 bases: TGCAGTGCTAGTTACGGGACAGGGGTTCCAGATACGCAGTATTTT.

This clone has more than one count but fewer than ten. The V and J genes are TRBV9 and TRBJ1-2, with D possibly being TRBD1 (6 bases). Germline CDR1 and CDR2: SGDLS and YYNGEE. The CDR3 is 14 residues long. The V and J ends lost 4 bases and 4 bases respectively, with 14 bases between them. The CDR3 coding sequence is TGTGCCAGCAGCCCACGAGTAGGGGGCTATGGCTACACCTTC. Its translation is CASSPRVGGYGYTF.

The chain has TRBV19 and TRBJ1-1; TRBD1 might be the D (6 bases). CDR1 and CDR2 from the germline V gene are LNHDA and SQIVND (reference sequence). V gave up 8 bases and J gave up 4 bases, with 20 bases separating them. The CDR3 runs 15 residues. Written as DNA, the CDR3 is TGTGCCAGTGTCCAAAGGGGGACCTGGGCCACTGAAGCTTTCTTT. It codes for CASVQRGTWATEAFF.

The chain carries TRBV28 and TRBJ1-4; D unclear. V lost 7 bases, J lost 5 bases, and 11 bases lay in between. The CDR3 is 13 amino acids. CDR1 and CDR2 from the germline V gene are MDHEN and SYDVKM. This CDR3 is CASIGFQNEKLFF. CDR3 DNA sequence: TGTGCCAGCATCGGGTTTCAGAATGAAAAACTGTTTTTT.

This chain connects TRBV5-1 to TRBJ1-4, with D possibly TRBD1 on 6 matching bases. Per germline, CDR1 SGHRS and CDR2 YFSETQ. The CDR3 is 16 residues long. The V gene lost 3 bases and the J gene lost 8 bases, with 20 bases spanning the gap. DNA of the CDR3: TGCGCCAGCAGCTACGATCCGGGACAACGGCAGGAAAAACTGTTTTTT. Its translation is CASSYDPGQRQEKLFF. The full variable domain, completed using reference TRBV5-1 and TRBJ1-4, is KAGVTQTPRYLIKTRGQQVTLSCSPISGHRSVSWYQQTPGQGLQFLFEYFSETQRNKGNFPGRFSGRQFSNSRSEMNVSTLELGDSALYLCASSYDPGQRQEKLFFGSGTQLSVL.

The chain combines TRBV3-1 (or the pseudogene TRBV3-2) with TRBJ1-2; D is perhaps TRBD1 (5 bases). Trimming took off 5 bases at V and 2 bases at J, with 15 bases between the two ends. The CDR3 consists of 15 residues. Germline V gives CDR1 LGHDT, CDR2 YNNKEL (reference sequence). Written as DNA, the CDR3 is TGTGCCAGCAGCGATATTGGGACTGCGAACTATGGCTACACCTTC. This translates into CASSDIGTANYGYTF.

The chain combines TRBV6-5 with TRBJ2-7; no clear D. Germline-derived CDR1 and CDR2 are MNHEY and SVGAGI. Trimming took 8 bases from V and 1 from J, leaving 9 bases between them. CDR3 size: 12 residues. CDR3 DNA sequence: TGTGCCAGCGGCCGGGTTTCCTACGAGCAGTACTTC. Translating gives CASGRVSYEQYF.

The chain links TRBV9 to TRBJ1-2, with 9 bases matching TRBD1. The J segment lost 7 bases and the V segment lost 3 bases, leaving 7 bases of the junction unmatched. Germline CDR1 is SGDLS and CDR2 is YYNGEE. The CDR3 consists of 14 residues. CDR3 in DNA: TGTGCCAGCAGCGATATACAGGGGGCTGTTGGCTACACCTTC. Translated: CASSDIQGAVGYTF.

The V gene is TRBV7-6, the J gene TRBJ2-5, with D possibly matching TRBD2 (6 bases). The CDR3 spans 15 residues. Germline V gene sequence: CDR1 SGHVS, CDR2 FNYEAQ. Trimming took off 1 base at V and 7 bases at J, with 16 bases between the two ends. Written as DNA, the CDR3 is TGTGCCAGCAGCTTAGTAGGCGGGGAACCCCGGACCCAGTACTTC. Translation gives CASSLVGGEPRTQYF.

The chain carries TRBV4-1 and TRBJ1-5, with no clear D. The CDR3 covers 15 residues. Germline assignment: CDR1 MGHRA and CDR2 YSYEKL. V was trimmed by 0 bases and J by 5 bases, leaving 11 bases between them. This CDR3 is CASSQDPALYQPQHF. The CDR3 DNA follows: TGCGCCAGCAGCCAAGACCCCGCCCTATATCAGCCCCAGCATTTT.

The chain employs TRBV9 and TRBJ1-1; TRBD1 might be the D (5 bases). The CDR3 has 15 residues. The V end was cut by 0 bases, the J end by 6 bases, with 15 bases between. Germline CDR1 is SGDLS and CDR2 is YYNGEE. CDR3 sequence (DNA): TGTGCCAGCAGCGTAGTTGCGGGGGTTGGGTCTGAAGCTTTCTTT. Translation gives CASSVVAGVGSEAFF.

A single count supports this clone. The genes are TRBV29-1 and TRBJ2-1, with TRBD2 as a possible D gene (6 bases). CDR1 is SQVTM and CDR2 is ANQGSEA in the germline V gene. The length of the CDR3 is 13 residues. V lost 3 bases and J lost 4, with 10 bases in between. The CDR3 DNA sequence: TGCAGCGTTGAGCGGGACCGGTACAATGAGCAGTTCTTC. Its translation: CSVERDRYNEQFF.

The chain carries TRBV7-9 and TRBJ1-1, with D unresolved. This CDR3 contains 13 residues. V was cut by 5 bases and J by 4 bases, with 11 bases left in between. The germline gives CDR1 SEHNR, CDR2 FQNEAQ (reference sequence). The CDR3 sequence is CASSPASGTEAFF. The CDR3 nucleotides read TGTGCCAGCAGCCCAGCATCAGGCACTGAAGCTTTCTTT. Complete variable domain (other parts from reference TRBV7-9 and TRBJ1-1): DTGVSQNPRHKITKRGQNVTFRCDPISEHNRLYWYRQTLGQGPEFLTYFQNEAQLEKSRLLSDRFSAERPKGSFSTLEIQRTEQGDSAMYLCASSPASGTEAFFGQGTRLTVV.

This chain joins TRBV19 and TRBJ1-2, with 7 bases lining up with TRBD1. The trim removed 3 bases at V and 4 bases at J, leaving 20 bases unmatched. This CDR3 is built from 19 residues. CDR1 and CDR2 (germline): LNHDA, SQIVND (reference sequence). Here the CDR3 DNA reads TGTGCCAGTAGTATCCCCCTATTTGGAGGACAGGCAGGCGGCTATGGCTACACCTTC. This codes for CASSIPLFGGQAGGYGYTF.

The rearrangement uses TRBV27 and TRBJ1-2; 7 nucleotides line up with TRBD1. J was trimmed by 4 bases and V by 5 bases; bases with no gene match: 7. Germline V gives CDR1 MNHEY, CDR2 SMNVEV (reference sequence). The CDR3 is 14 residues long. CDR3 sequence (DNA): TGTGCCAGCAGTCCCCGAGCAGGGGGCTATGGCTACACCTTC. Protein sequence: CASSPRAGGYGYTF.